The clone carrying this TCR beta chain was counted many times. Compared with germline, one end of the junction differs, possibly owing to a read error. Some clones are missing from TCRdb's copy, which holds only in-frame ones; the method was immunoSEQ multiplex PCR. The repertoire holds some 150,000 clones, approximately 84% seen once, with under 2.5% in the top ten. The data derive from a study of blood T cell repertoires in COVID-19. Overall study: Acute and convalescent COVID-19 specimens originated in the United States, Italy and Spain.

CDR3 length: 9 amino acids. CDR1 is SGHAT and CDR2 is FQNNGV in the germline V gene. What was sequenced was peripheral blood. The J gene is TRBJ2-1, the V gene TRBV11-2; D might be TRBD2 (5 bases). This TCR came from a man between 65 and 79 years old with acute or convalescent COVID-19. The CDR3 reads CASSSIALF. The CDR3 DNA follows: TGTGCCAGCAGCTCGATAGCGCTCTTC.